These T cell receptor beta chains were read from a single sample in a study of beta chain features in type 1 diabetes. Here immunoSEQ multiplex PCR was the method, and the copy in TCRdb shows in-frame clones only, minus some. Of approximately 140,000 clones in the sample, 6.9% were seen once. The sample was central memory CD4+ T cells from blood. The receptors were sampled from a woman between 25 and 40 years old in good health. Both conserved end residues are part of each CDR3. A D gene is named only where the DNA matches it firmly. The size field is filled for only some rows; it gives once, few, many or a size class.

D,J,V,size,DNA,CDR3
TRBD2,TRBJ2-1,TRBV29-1,NA,TGCAGCGTTGAAGCCAGCGGGAGCTACAATGAGCAGTTCTTC,CSVEASGSYNEQFF
TRBD2,TRBJ2-1,TRBV4-2,NA,TGTGCCAGCAGCCAAGCTAGCGGGAGGGACAATGAGCAGTTCTTC,CASSQASGRDNEQFF
TRBD2,TRBJ2-2,TRBV9,NA,TGTGCCAGCAGCGTAGGAGCGGGGATCAATGGGGGGGAGCTGTTTTTT,CASSVGAGINGGELFF
NA,TRBJ2-5,TRBV19,few,TGTGCCAGTAGTATCAACTCTCAAGAGACCCAGTACTTC,CASSINSQETQYF
NA,TRBJ2-5,TRBV28,NA,TGTGCCAGCAGTCCTCTACAGGGGGGGGGAGAGACCCAGTACTTC,CASSPLQGGGETQYF
NA,TRBJ2-5,TRBV6-5,NA,TGTGCCAGCAAGTACGATTGGGCGGGGGAGACCCAGTACTTC,CASKYDWAGETQYF
NA,TRBJ1-5,TRBV5-6,many,TGTGCCAGCAGCCCGGACGGAGGGTACAATCAGCCCCAGCATTTT,CASSPDGGYNQPQHF
TRBD2,TRBJ2-2,TRBV18,few,TGTGCCAGCTCATGGAAGCGGGAGAGCACCGGGGAGCTGTTTTTT,CASSWKRESTGELFF
TRBD1,TRBJ2-6,TRBV5-6,few,TGTGCCAGCAGCTTGCCGGGACAGGGCTTTCCTGGGGCCAACGTCCTGACTTTC,CASSLPGQGFPGANVLTF
TRBD2,TRBJ2-7,TRBV4-2,NA,TGTGCCAGCAGCCAAGCGGATCGGACTAGCTCTTACGAGCAGTACTTC,CASSQADRTSSYEQYF
TRBD1,TRBJ1-4,TRBV2,few,TGTGCCAGCAGTACAACAGGGGGAGCTGAAAAACTGTTTTTT,CASSTTGGAEKLFF
NA,TRBJ2-5,TRBV6-5,few,TGTGCCAGCAGTTATCAGGGCGGAGACCAAGAGACCCAGTACTTC,CASSYQGGDQETQYF
NA,TRBJ2-5,TRBV21-1,many,TGTGCCAGCAGCAAAGACGCAATGAGAGAGACCCAGTACTTC,CASSKDAMRETQYF
TRBD2,TRBJ2-3,TRBV5-4,few,TGTGCCAGCAGCCCGCGACTAGCGGGCACAGATACGCAGTATTTT,CASSPRLAGTDTQYF
TRBD2,TRBJ2-7,TRBV5-1,few,TGCGCCAGCAGCCTAGGACTAGCGGGAGGGCCTAGGGACGAGCAGTACTTC,CASSLGLAGGPRDEQYF
NA,TRBJ2-7,TRBV7-2,NA,TGTGCCAGCAGCGTCAGGAAAAGCTCCTACGAGCAGTACTTC,CASSVRKSSYEQYF
NA,TRBJ2-2,TRBV29-1,few,TGCAGCGTTGACCCCGGACACGTCACCGGGGAGCTGTTTTTT,CSVDPGHVTGELFF
TRBD1,TRBJ2-7,TRBV25-1,few,TGTGCCAGCAGAGTTGGACAGGGGGCCGGCGAGCAGTACTTC,CASRVGQGAGEQYF
NA,TRBJ2-1,TRBV19,few,TGTGCCAGTAGTAACGGGAGAGGCTACAATGAGCAGTTCTTC,CASSNGRGYNEQFF
NA,TRBJ1-3,TRBV9,NA,TGTGCCAGCAGCGAGACGGACAGCTTTGCCATATATTTT,CASSETDSFAIYF
TRBD1,TRBJ1-2,TRBV6-6,NA,TGTGCCAGCAGTGACCCCGACAGGGCGAACTATGGCTACACCTTC,CASSDPDRANYGYTF
TRBD2,TRBJ2-1,TRBV6-5,NA,TGTGCCAGCAGTTACCAGCTAGCGGGGTACAATGAGCAGTTCTTC,CASSYQLAGYNEQFF
TRBD1,TRBJ1-5,TRBV2,few,TGTGCCAGCAACTCACAGGGGGACGGGCAGCCCCAGCATTTT,CASNSQGDGQPQHF
NA,TRBJ1-5,TRBV19,few,TGTGCCAGTAGTACCACCGGGGGGGACCAGCCCCAGCATTTT,CASSTTGGDQPQHF
NA,TRBJ1-2,TRBV7-6,few,TGTGCCAGCAGCCCCGACAGGAACTATGGCTACACCTTC,CASSPDRNYGYTF
NA,TRBJ1-4,TRBV5-4,few,TGTGCCAGCAGCGGAACCGGACTTGATGAAAAACTGTTTTTT,CASSGTGLDEKLFF
NA,TRBJ1-2,TRBV30,few,TGTGCCTGGAGGCGGGGATCGCGAGGCTACACCTTC,CAWRRGSRGYTF
TRBD1,TRBJ2-5,TRBV18,few,TGTGCCAGCTCACTGGGAACAGGGGGCGAGGAGACCCAGTACTTC,CASSLGTGGEETQYF
NA,TRBJ2-5,TRBV5-1,few,TGCGCCAGCAGCATCACGGGAGCAGGGGAGACCCAGTACTTC,CASSITGAGETQYF
NA,TRBJ1-5,TRBV5-1,NA,TGCGCCAGCAGCTTGGGGGACACTGCTCAGCCCCAGCATTTT,CASSLGDTAQPQHF
TRBD2,TRBJ2-1,TRBV27,NA,TGTGCCAGCAGTTGGGGAGAAGGGAGATCGGGACTAGCGGGAGTATCCCACAATGAGCAGTTCTTC,CASSWGEGRSGLAGVSHNEQFF
TRBD1,TRBJ1-1,TRBV5-6,NA,TGTGCCAGCAGCGGCGACAGGGATAACACTGAAGCTTTCTTT,CASSGDRDNTEAFF
TRBD2,TRBJ2-3,TRBV18,few,TGTGCCAGCTCACAGGGCACTAGCGGATTTAGCTCTAGCACAGATACGCAGTATTTT,CASSQGTSGFSSSTDTQYF
TRBD1,TRBJ2-6,TRBV7-3,NA,TGTGCCAGCAGGCCGGGACAGGGATCTGGGGCCAACGTCCTGACTTTC,CASRPGQGSGANVLTF
TRBD1,TRBJ1-5,TRBV23-1,many,TGCGCCAGCAGTCAATCGGACAGGGACGGGGTCAATCAGCCCCAGCATTTT,CASSQSDRDGVNQPQHF
NA,TRBJ1-1,TRBV30,NA,TGTGCCTGGGACAACGGACGGAGGGGCACTGAAGCTTTCTTT,CAWDNGRRGTEAFF
NA,TRBJ1-4,TRBV6-6,NA,TGTGCCAGCAGTTACGATGGCGGGCAGGGGGAAAAACTGTTTTTT,CASSYDGGQGEKLFF